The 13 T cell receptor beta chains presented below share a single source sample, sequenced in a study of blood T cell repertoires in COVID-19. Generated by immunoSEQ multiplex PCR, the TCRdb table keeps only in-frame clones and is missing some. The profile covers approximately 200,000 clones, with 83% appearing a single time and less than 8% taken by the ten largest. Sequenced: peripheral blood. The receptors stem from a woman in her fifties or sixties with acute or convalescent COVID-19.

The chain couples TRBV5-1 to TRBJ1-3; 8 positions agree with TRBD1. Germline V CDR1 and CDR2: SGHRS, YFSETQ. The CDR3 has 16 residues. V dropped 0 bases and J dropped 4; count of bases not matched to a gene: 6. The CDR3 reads CASSLDDRGEGNTIYF. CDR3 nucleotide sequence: TGCGCCAGCAGCTTGGACGACAGGGGAGAAGGAAACACCATATATTTT.

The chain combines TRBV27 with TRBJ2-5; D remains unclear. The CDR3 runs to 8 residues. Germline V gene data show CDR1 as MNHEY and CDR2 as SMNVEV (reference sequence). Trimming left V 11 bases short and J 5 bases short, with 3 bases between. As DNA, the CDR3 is TGTGCCCGGGAGACCCAGTACTTC. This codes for CARETQYF.

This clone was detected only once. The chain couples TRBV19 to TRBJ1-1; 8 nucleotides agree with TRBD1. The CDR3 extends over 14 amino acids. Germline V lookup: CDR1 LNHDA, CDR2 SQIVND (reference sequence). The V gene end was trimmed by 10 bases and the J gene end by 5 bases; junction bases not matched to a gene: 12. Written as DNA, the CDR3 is TGTGCCACAATCCCCAGACAGGGGAGAACTGAAGCTTTCTTT. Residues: CATIPRQGRTEAFF.

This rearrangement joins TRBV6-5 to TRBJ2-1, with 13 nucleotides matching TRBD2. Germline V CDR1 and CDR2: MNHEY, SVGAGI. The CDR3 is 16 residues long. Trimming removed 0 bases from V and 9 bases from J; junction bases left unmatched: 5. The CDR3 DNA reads TGTGCCAGCAGTTACTCACTAGCGGGGGGGCAGGGTGAGCAGTTCTTC. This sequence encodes CASSYSLAGGQGEQFF.

CDR3 amino acids: CASSSPQGGGYTF. The CDR3 nucleotides read TGTGCCAGCAGTTCCCCGCAGGGAGGTGGCTACACCTTC. This chain joins TRBV6-5 and TRBJ1-2; D is possibly TRBD1 (5 bases). The CDR3 runs to 13 residues. Per germline, CDR1 MNHEY and CDR2 SVGAGI. Trimming cost V 4 bases and J 7 bases, with 13 bases left between them.

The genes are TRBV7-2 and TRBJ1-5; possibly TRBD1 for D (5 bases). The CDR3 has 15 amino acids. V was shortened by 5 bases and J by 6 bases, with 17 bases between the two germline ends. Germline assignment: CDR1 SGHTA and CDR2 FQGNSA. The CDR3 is CASSPWGQRGQPQHF. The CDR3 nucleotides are TGTGCCAGCAGCCCTTGGGGCCAACGCGGTCAGCCCCAGCATTTT.

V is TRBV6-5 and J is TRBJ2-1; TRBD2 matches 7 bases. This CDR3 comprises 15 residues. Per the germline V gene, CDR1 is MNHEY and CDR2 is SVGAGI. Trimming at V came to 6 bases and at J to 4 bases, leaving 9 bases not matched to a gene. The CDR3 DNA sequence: TGTGCCAGCAGGGCAAATAGCGGGTCATACAATGAGCAGTTCTTC. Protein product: CASRANSGSYNEQFF.

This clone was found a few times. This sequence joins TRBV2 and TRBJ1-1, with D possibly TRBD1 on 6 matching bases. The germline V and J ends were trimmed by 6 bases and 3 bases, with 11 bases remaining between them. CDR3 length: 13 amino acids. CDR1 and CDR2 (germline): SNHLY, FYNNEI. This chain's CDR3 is CASRNRVDTEAFF. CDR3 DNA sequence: TGTGCCAGCAGAAACAGGGTGGACACTGAAGCTTTCTTT.

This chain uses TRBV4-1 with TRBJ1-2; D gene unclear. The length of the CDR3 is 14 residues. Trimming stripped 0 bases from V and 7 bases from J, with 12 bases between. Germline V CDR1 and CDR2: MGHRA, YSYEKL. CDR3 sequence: CASSQDMRSVGYTF. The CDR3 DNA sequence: TGCGCCAGCAGCCAAGATATGCGGTCTGTTGGCTACACCTTC.

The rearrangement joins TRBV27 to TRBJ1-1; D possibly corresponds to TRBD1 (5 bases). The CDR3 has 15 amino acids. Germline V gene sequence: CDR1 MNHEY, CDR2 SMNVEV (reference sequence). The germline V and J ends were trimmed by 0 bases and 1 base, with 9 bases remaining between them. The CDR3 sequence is CASSLSGTWNTEAFF. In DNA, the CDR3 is TGTGCCAGCAGTTTATCGGGGACTTGGAACACTGAAGCTTTCTTT.

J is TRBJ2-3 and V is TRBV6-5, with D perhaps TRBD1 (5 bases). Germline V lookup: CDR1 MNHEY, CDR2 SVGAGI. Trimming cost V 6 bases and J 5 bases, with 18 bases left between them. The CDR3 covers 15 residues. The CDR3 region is CASRSGNRLRDTQYF. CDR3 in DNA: TGTGCCAGCAGGAGTGGGAACAGGCTAAGAGATACGCAGTATTTT.

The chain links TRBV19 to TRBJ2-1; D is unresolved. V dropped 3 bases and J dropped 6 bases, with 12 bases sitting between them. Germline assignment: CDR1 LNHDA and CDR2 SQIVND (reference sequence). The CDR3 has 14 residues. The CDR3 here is CASSIQSAGNEQFF. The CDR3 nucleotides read TGTGCCAGTAGTATTCAATCTGCAGGCAATGAGCAGTTCTTC.

CDR3 amino acids: CASSLEVGGEYNEQFF. The CDR3 DNA reads TGTGCCAGCAGCTTAGAAGTAGGGGGCGAATACAATGAGCAGTTCTTC. The chain links TRBV7-9 to TRBJ2-1, with TRBD1 matching over 7 bases. V gave up 1 base and J gave up 4 bases; unmatched junction bases: 7. The germline CDR1 and CDR2 sequences are SEHNR and FQNEAQ (reference sequence). The CDR3 is 16 amino acids.